Presented here are 15 T cell receptor beta chains from one specimen sequenced in a study of shared clonotypes between healthy human individuals. Repertoires were generated with immunoSEQ multiplex PCR, while TCRdb's copy carries only in-frame clones and drops some. The sample lists over a million clones; approximately 98.5% were seen once. Sequenced sample: naive CD4+ T cells sorted from blood. Subset denoted: CD45RA+ positively selected. The origin of the receptors is a man aged 25-45 years in good health.

The rearrangement uses TRBV27 and TRBJ1-5, with 10 bases that match TRBD1. The CDR3 has 15 residues. Germline assignment: CDR1 MNHEY and CDR2 SMNVEV (reference sequence). V gave up 9 bases and J gave up 6 bases; unmatched junction bases: 11. The CDR3 protein is CASGFQRTGGQPQHF. DNA for the CDR3: TGTGCCAGTGGGTTCCAACGGACAGGGGGTCAGCCCCAGCATTTT.

J is TRBJ2-3 and V is TRBV6-1; 7 bases fit TRBD2. The CDR3 contains 14 residues. From germline, CDR1 is MNHNS and CDR2 SASEGT. Losses at the gene ends were 6 bases for V and 6 bases for J; bases not matched to a gene: 9. CDR3 loop: CASRWGTTKDTQYF. The CDR3 DNA sequence: TGTGCCAGCAGGTGGGGGACTACTAAGGATACGCAGTATTTT.

About this clone: The same CDR3 arises from other DNA sequences in this sample as well. The chain is built from TRBV29-1 and TRBJ2-7; a weak D match, TRBD1 (6 bases). Looked up from germline, CDR1 is SQVTM and CDR2 is ANQGSEA. The germline V and J ends were trimmed by 6 bases and 3 bases, with 9 bases remaining between them. The CDR3 contains 11 residues. CDR3 sequence reads: CSVADSYEQYF. The CDR3 DNA follows: TGCAGCGTCGCGGACAGCTACGAGCAGTACTTC.

V is TRBV4-3 and J is TRBJ2-5, with unresolved D. The CDR3 sequence is 17 residues long. V was shortened by 0 bases and J by 4 bases, with 18 bases between the two germline ends. Germline CDR1 is LGHNA and CDR2 is YSLEER. The CDR3 loop is CASSQDFAWGSVETQYF. CDR3 in DNA: TGCGCCAGCAGCCAAGATTTCGCTTGGGGATCAGTAGAGACCCAGTACTTC.

J is TRBJ2-1 and V is TRBV29-1; 7 bases line up with TRBD2. The germline V gene encodes CDR1 SQVTM and CDR2 ANQGSEA. With V trimmed by 7 bases and J by 8 bases, 17 bases remained unmatched. The CDR3 has 15 residues. The CDR3, as DNA: TGCAGCGCAGAATCTATTAGGACTAGGAGGGATGAGCAGTTCTTC. It encodes CSAESIRTRRDEQFF.

This sequence joins TRBV7-2 and TRBJ2-7; D not resolved. Germline CDR1 reads SGHTA; CDR2 reads FQGNSA. V lost 1 base, J lost 5 bases, and 15 bases lay in between. The CDR3 is 15 amino acids. The CDR3 here is CASSLVFWGSHEQYF. The CDR3 nucleotides are TGTGCCAGCAGCTTAGTTTTTTGGGGATCCCACGAGCAGTACTTC.

V usage is TRBV5-1 and J usage is TRBJ2-5; tentatively, D is TRBD1 (6 bases). This CDR3 spans 12 amino acids. The germline V and J ends were trimmed by 7 bases and 3 bases, with 10 bases remaining between them. The V gene's germline CDR1 is SGHRS and CDR2 YFSETQ. The CDR3 sequence: CASGEGEETQYF. The CDR3 DNA reads as TGCGCCAGCGGTGAGGGGGAAGAGACCCAGTACTTC.

The CDR3 coding sequence is TGCGCCAGCACCCTGGGAGAGGGGCAGGAGACCCAGTACTTC. Its protein is CASTLGEGQETQYF. The chain links TRBV5-1 to TRBJ2-5; D is possibly TRBD1 or TRBD2 (5 bases each). Germline CDR1 reads SGHRS; CDR2 reads YFSETQ. This CDR3 has 14 residues. V lost 6 bases, J lost 5 bases, and 17 bases lay in between.

The CDR3 sequence: CASSLGLEENIQYF. The CDR3 DNA reads as TGTGCCAGCAGCTTGGGCCTAGAAGAAAACATTCAGTACTTC. This sequence joins TRBV5-4 and TRBJ2-4; D is ambiguous. This CDR3 contains 14 residues. Trimming took 0 bases from V and 5 from J, leaving 9 bases between them. Germline V gene sequence: CDR1 SGHNT, CDR2 YYREEE (reference sequence).

The CDR3 loop reads CASSPLQDRVREKLFF. CDR3 nucleotides: TGTGCCAGCTCACCGTTACAGGATCGGGTTAGGGAAAAACTGTTTTTT. V and J are TRBV18 and TRBJ1-4; D is perhaps TRBD1 (5 bases). Germline-derived CDR1 and CDR2 are KGHSH and LQKENI. V was shortened by 3 bases and J by 8 bases, with 19 bases between the two germline ends. The CDR3 totals 16 residues.

This rearrangement joins TRBV5-6 to TRBJ2-7, with D possibly being TRBD2 (5 bases). The V end lost 0 bases, the J end lost 4 bases, and 8 bases lay between the germline ends. The CDR3 spans 13 residues. CDR1 and CDR2 (germline): SGHDT, YYEEEE. In DNA form, the CDR3 reads TGTGCCAGCAGCTTGGCCACGGGGTACGAGCAGTACTTC. Translating it yields CASSLATGYEQYF.

The CDR3 DNA sequence: TGTGCCACTAAAGGACAGGACACAGATACGCAGTATTTT. Translating gives CATKGQDTDTQYF. The chain recombines TRBV10-3 with TRBJ2-3, with 7 bases lining up with TRBD1. The CDR3 is made up of 13 amino acids. In germline, CDR1 is ENHRY, CDR2 SYGVKD. J gave up 2 bases and V 10 bases, and 6 bases lay outside the gene matches.

To note about this clone: The junction and the germline gene differ at one end; a read error may be behind it. The V and J genes are TRBV7-3 and TRBJ2-2; the D is unclear. The CDR3 is 12 amino acids. Germline lookup yields CDR1 SGHTA and CDR2 FQGTGA. The CDR3 region has the DNA TGTGCCAGCAGCATTAACAGCGGGGAGCTGTTTTTT. It codes for CASSINSGELFF.

The V gene is TRBV2, the J gene TRBJ2-7; the D is unclear. Germline values: CDR1 SNHLY, CDR2 FYNNEI. The CDR3 covers 14 residues. With 6 bases removed from V and 1 base from J, the gap between germline ends came to 13 bases. CDR3 in amino acids: CASRVHTDSYEQYF. In nucleotides, the CDR3 is TGTGCCAGCAGGGTGCACACGGATTCCTACGAGCAGTACTTC.

The chain employs TRBV4-2 and TRBJ2-7; 7 nucleotides agree with TRBD1. Germline-derived CDR1 and CDR2 are LGHNA and YNFKEQ. CDR3 length: 15 residues. V shed 4 bases, J shed 4 bases, and the junction held 10 bases outside the gene matches. The CDR3 DNA sequence: TGTGCCAGCAGCCGCGAACTGGTGACAGGGTACGAGCAGTACTTC. Encoded protein: CASSRELVTGYEQYF.